This T cell receptor (beta chain) came from a study of a mutant IDH1 vaccine in newly diagnosed glioma. Study as a whole: Each patient was administered eight vaccinations, scheduled in weeks 1, 3, 5, 7, 11, 15, 19 and 23. Vaccination started 4-6 weeks after radiotherapy alone, or with temozolomide cycles. General observations from the study: It seemed that pseudoprogression was not linked to changes in the top peripheral T cell clonotypes. Overall, approximately 93% of patients had vaccine-induced immune responses.

The CDR3 is made up of 11 amino acids. Germline CDR1 and CDR2: DFQATT and SNEGSKA (reference sequence). V lost 6 bases and J 5 bases, leaving 7 bases between the germline ends. This clone was counted between two and nine times. Its target is not known. Time point: week 5, during vaccination. The investigators gave 300 ug of mutant IDH1 20-mer peptide in each vaccine dose, together with topical imiquimod. The method was immunoSEQ multiplex PCR; TCRdb's version includes in-frame clones alone and lacks a portion of them. Of about 53,000 clones in the sample, under 90% were seen once. The source was PBMCs, collected from a glioma patient whose treatment included an IDH1 peptide vaccine. The chain has TRBV20-1 and TRBJ1-4; D is ambiguous. The receptor was isolated from a woman between 45 and 60 years old with glioma. CDR3 nucleotides: TGCAGTGCCAAGTTGAATGAAAAACTGTTTTTT. It specifies CSAKLNEKLFF.